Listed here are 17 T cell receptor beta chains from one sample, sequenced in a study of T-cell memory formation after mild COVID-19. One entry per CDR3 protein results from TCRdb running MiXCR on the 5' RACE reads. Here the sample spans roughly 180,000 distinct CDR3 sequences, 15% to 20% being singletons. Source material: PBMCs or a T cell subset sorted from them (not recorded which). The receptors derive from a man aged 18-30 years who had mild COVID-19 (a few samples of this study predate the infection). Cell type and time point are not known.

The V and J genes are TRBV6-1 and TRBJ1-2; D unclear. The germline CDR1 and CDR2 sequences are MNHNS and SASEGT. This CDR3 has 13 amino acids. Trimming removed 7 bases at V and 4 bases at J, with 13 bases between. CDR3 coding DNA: TGTGCCAGCAACCAGGACGGATTCTATGGCTACACCTTC. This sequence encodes CASNQDGFYGYTF.

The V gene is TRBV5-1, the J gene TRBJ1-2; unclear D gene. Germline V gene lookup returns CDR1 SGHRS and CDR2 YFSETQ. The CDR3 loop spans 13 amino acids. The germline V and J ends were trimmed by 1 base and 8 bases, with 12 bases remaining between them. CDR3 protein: CASSLRVAGGYTF. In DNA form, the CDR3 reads TGCGCCAGCAGCTTGAGGGTGGCGGGCGGCTACACCTTC.

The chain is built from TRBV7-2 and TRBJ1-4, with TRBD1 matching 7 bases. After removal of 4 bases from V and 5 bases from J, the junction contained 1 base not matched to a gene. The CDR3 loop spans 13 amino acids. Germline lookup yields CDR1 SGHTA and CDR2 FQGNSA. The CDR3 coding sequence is TGTGCCAGCAGCTGGACAGGCAATGAAAAACTGTTTTTT. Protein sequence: CASSWTGNEKLFF. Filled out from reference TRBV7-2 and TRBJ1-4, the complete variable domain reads GAGVSQSPSNKVTEKGKDVELRCDPISGHTALYWYRQSLGQGLEFLIYFQGNSAPDKSGLPSDRFSAERTGGSVSTLTIQRTQQEDSAVYLCASSWTGNEKLFFGSGTQLSVL.

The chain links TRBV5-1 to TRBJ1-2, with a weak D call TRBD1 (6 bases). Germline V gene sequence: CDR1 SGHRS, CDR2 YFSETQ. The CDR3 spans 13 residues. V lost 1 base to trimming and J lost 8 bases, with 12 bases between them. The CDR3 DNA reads TGCGCCAGCAGCTTGCAGGGGTTGGGCGGCTACACCTTC. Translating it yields CASSLQGLGGYTF. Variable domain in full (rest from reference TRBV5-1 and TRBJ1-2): KAGVTQTPRYLIKTRGQQVTLSCSPISGHRSVSWYQQTPGQGLQFLFEYFSETQRNKGNFPGRFSGRQFSNSRSEMNVSTLELGDSALYLCASSLQGLGGYTFGSGTRLTVV.

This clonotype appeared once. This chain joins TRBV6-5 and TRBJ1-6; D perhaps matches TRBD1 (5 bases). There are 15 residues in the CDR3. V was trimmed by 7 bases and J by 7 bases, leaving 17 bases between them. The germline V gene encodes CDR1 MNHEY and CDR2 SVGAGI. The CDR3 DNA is TGTGCCAGCAACCATCGATGGGGGAGGAATTCACCCCTCCACTTT. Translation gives CASNHRWGRNSPLHF.

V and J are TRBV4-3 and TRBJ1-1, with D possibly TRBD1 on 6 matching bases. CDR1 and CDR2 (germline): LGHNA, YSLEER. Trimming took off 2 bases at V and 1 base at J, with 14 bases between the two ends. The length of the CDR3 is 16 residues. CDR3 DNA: TGCGCCAGCAGCCAAACCTCGGGACAAGAGAACACTGAAGCTTTCTTT. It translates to CASSQTSGQENTEAFF.

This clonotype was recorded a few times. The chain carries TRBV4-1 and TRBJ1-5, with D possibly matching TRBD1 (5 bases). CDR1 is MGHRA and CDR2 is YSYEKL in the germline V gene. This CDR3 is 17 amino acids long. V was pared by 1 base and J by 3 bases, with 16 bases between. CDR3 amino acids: CASSQVQVPPANQPQHF. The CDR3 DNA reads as TGCGCCAGCAGCCAAGTACAGGTCCCTCCCGCCAATCAGCCCCAGCATTTT.

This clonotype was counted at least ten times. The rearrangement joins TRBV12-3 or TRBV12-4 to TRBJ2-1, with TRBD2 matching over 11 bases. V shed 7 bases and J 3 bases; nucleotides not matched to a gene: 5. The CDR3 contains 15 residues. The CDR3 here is CASNIAGGHYNEQFF. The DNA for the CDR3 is TGTGCCAGCAACATAGCGGGGGGGCACTACAATGAGCAGTTCTTC.

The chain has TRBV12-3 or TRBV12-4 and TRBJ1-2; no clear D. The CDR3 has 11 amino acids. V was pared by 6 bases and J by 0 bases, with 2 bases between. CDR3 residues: CASSPNYGYTF. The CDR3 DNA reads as TGTGCCAGCAGCCCTAACTATGGCTACACCTTC.

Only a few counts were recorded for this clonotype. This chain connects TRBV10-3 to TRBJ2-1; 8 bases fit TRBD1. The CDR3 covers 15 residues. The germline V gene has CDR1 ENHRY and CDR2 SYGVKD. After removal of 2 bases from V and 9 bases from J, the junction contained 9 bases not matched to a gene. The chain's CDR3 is CAISEPSRGPGEQFF. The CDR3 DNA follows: TGTGCCATCAGTGAGCCTTCCAGGGGGCCGGGTGAGCAGTTCTTC.

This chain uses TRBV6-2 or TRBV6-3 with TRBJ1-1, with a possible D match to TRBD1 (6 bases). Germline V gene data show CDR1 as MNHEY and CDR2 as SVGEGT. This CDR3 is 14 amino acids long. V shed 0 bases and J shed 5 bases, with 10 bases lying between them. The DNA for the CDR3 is TGTGCCAGCAGTTACTCCGCAGGGGAGACTGAAGCTTTCTTT. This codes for CASSYSAGETEAFF.

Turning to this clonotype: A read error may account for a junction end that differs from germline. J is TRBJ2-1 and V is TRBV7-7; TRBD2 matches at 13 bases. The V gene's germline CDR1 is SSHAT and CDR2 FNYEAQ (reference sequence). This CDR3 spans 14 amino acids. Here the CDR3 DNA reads TGTGCTAGCAGCTTAGAACTAGCGGGGGGGCGACAGTTCTTC. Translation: CASSLELAGGRQFF.

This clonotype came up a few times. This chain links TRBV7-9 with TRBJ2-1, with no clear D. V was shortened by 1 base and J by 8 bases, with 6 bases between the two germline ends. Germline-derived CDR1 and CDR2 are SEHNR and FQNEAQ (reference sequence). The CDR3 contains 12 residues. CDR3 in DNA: TGTGCCAGCAGCTTAGGGTTCGATGAGCAGTTCTTC. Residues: CASSLGFDEQFF.

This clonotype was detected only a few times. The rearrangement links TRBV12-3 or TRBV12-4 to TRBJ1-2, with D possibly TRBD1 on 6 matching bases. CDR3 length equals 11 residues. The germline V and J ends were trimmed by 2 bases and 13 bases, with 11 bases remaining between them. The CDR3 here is CASSLKGVFTF. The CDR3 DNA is TGTGCCAGCAGTTTAAAGGGGGTGTTCACCTTC.

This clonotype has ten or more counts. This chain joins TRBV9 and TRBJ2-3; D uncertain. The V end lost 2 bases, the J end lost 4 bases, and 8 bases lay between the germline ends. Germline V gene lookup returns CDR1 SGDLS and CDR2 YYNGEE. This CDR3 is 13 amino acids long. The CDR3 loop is CASSVHPADTQYF. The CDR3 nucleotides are TGTGCCAGCAGCGTCCACCCCGCAGATACGCAGTATTTT.

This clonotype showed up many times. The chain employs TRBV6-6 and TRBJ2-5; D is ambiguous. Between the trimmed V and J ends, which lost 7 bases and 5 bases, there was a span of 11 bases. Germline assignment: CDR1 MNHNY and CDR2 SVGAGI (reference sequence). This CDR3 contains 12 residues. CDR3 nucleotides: TGTGCCAGCACCCGACCCATGGAGACCCAGTACTTC. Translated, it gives CASTRPMETQYF.

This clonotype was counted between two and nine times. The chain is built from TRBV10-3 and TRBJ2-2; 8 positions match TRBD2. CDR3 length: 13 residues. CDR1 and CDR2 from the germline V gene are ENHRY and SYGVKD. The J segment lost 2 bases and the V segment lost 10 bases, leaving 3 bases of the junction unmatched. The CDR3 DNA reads TGTGCCACCACTAGCGGAAACACCGGGGAGCTGTTTTTT. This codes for CATTSGNTGELFF.